The clone carrying this TCR beta chain was detected a few times. What it recognizes is unknown. The validation cohort, a group of some 120 subjects, included the donors and was separate from the approximately 650-subject first cohort. Clones were read by immunoSEQ multiplex PCR, and TCRdb kept only the in-frame ones, dropping some. Of hundreds of thousands of clones listed, roughly 89% are singletons. This specimen comes from a study of cytomegalovirus exposure and HLA in healthy donors. Whole-study results and caveats: The tendency of first-cohort TCR clusters to co-occur in the 120 or so validation repertoires emerged from a later analysis.

Per the germline V gene, CDR1 is MDHEN and CDR2 is SYDVKM. Trimming took 6 bases from V and 3 from J; bases not matched to a gene: 8. There are 15 residues in the CDR3. Sequencing input: PBMCs. This TCR derives from a woman under 30 in good health and CMV-seronegative. The chain carries TRBV28 and TRBJ2-1; 7 nucleotides align to TRBD1. CDR3 amino acids: CASSLIRDSYNEQFF. The CDR3 nucleotides are TGTGCCAGCAGCCTAATCCGGGACAGCTACAATGAGCAGTTCTTC.